One and the same sample provided the 23 T cell receptor beta chains below, sequenced in a study of early T cells in non-severe SARS-CoV-2 infection (dated by TCRdb to the early 2020s). Receptors were amplified or captured by 5' RACE. The data were produced on a NextSeq 500. TCRdb took the public reads, trimmed them with fastp at Q25, ran MiXCR for clone calling and kept in-frame beta chains. Records with the same CDR3 protein are collapsed into one entry carrying the most frequent genes and DNA. This sample is represented by 85,000 to 120,000 distinct CDR3 sequences; roughly 14% of them were singletons. The ten most abundant clones make up 5.5% to 7% of the sample. Input material: whole blood. These receptor sequences come from an adult who was a healthcare worker with PCR-confirmed SARS-CoV-2 infection or an uninfected control (not recorded which).

V is TRBV7-9 and J is TRBJ1-1; no firm D call. Germline CDR1 reads SEHNR; CDR2 reads FQNEAQ (reference sequence). This CDR3 is built from 14 residues. The V end was cut by 5 bases, the J end by 4 bases, with 14 bases between. For the CDR3, the DNA is TGTGCCAGCAGCCAAGAAGGAGGTGGCACTGAAGCTTTCTTT. It yields the protein CASSQEGGGTEAFF. The variable domain in full, completed from reference TRBV7-9 and TRBJ1-1, reads DTGVSQNPRHKITKRGQNVTFRCDPISEHNRLYWYRQTLGQGPEFLTYFQNEAQLEKSRLLSDRFSAERPKGSFSTLEIQRTEQGDSAMYLCASSQEGGGTEAFFGQGTRLTVV.

Comment on this clonotype: This may stem from a read error, because a much larger clone lies one nucleotide away. The chain links TRBV5-4 to TRBJ2-1; D unclear. The CDR3 totals 13 residues. Germline-derived CDR1 and CDR2 are SGHNT and YYREEE (reference sequence). V lost 3 bases and J lost 6, with 10 bases in between. CDR3 protein: CASSSLVINEQFF. Written as DNA, the CDR3 is TGTGCCAGCAGCTCACTGGTAATCAATGAGCAGTTCTTC.

This clonotype occurred many times. V gene TRBV5-4 combines with J gene TRBJ2-7, with TRBD2 identical over 11 bases. This CDR3 has 15 residues. V trimming: 0 bases; J trimming: 7 bases; junction bases outside the gene matches: 6. Per the germline V gene, CDR1 is SGHNT and CDR2 is YYREEE (reference sequence). Here the CDR3 DNA reads TGTGCCAGCAGCTTGGAGGCTAGCGGGAGGCGTGAGCAGTACTTC. It yields the protein CASSLEASGRREQYF.

This clonotype was seen a handful of times. The V call is TRBV24-1, the J call TRBJ2-2; D is uncertain. CDR1 and CDR2 (germline): KGHDR, SFDVKD. V was shortened by 1 base and J by 0 bases, with 5 bases between the two germline ends. This CDR3 comprises 15 residues. In nucleotides, the CDR3 is TGTGCCACCAGTGATTTTCGGTCGAACACCGGGGAGCTGTTTTTT. Its protein product is CATSDFRSNTGELFF.

J is TRBJ1-1 and V is TRBV28; D unresolved. This CDR3 is 11 amino acids long. Trimming left V 3 bases short and J 6 bases short, with 5 bases between. CDR1 and CDR2 from the germline V gene are MDHEN and SYDVKM. The CDR3 DNA reads as TGTGCCAGCAGTTTGCCTCCTGAAGCTTTCTTT. Encoded protein: CASSLPPEAFF.

This clonotype is a singleton in its sample. A much bigger clone sits one base away, suggesting this may be a read error. J is TRBJ2-2 and V is TRBV6-1; TRBD1 agrees at 8 bases. The CDR3 spans 14 residues. Germline CDR1 and CDR2: MNHNS and SASEGT. J lost 3 bases, V lost 3 bases, and 0 bases had no gene match. CDR3 sequence: CASSEGQDTGELFF. CDR3 sequence (DNA): TGTGCCAGCAGTGAGGGACAGGACACCGGGGAGCTGTTTTTT.

This clonotype was observed a few times. The chain is built from TRBV11-2 and TRBJ2-7, with 7 nucleotides matching TRBD2. The V and J ends lost 10 bases and 3 bases, in that order; junction bases with no gene match: 18. The germline gives CDR1 SGHAT, CDR2 FQNNGV. The CDR3 is made up of 16 amino acids. In nucleotides, the CDR3 is TGTGCCACCCGACGGAACGTTGGGGGAGGGAGCTACGAGCAGTACTTC. Encoded protein: CATRRNVGGGSYEQYF.

In this sample, this clonotype turned up a few times. The rearrangement joins TRBV27 to TRBJ1-6; a weak D match, TRBD1 (5 bases). The CDR3 sequence is 15 residues long. Germline lookup yields CDR1 MNHEY and CDR2 SMNVEV (reference sequence). The V end lost 3 bases, the J end lost 8 bases, and 14 bases lay between the germline ends. CDR3 in amino acids: CASSFTPRGDSPLHF. CDR3 coding DNA: TGTGCCAGCAGTTTCACCCCGCGGGGGGATTCACCCCTCCACTTT.

This clonotype appeared many times. The CDR3 sequence: CASSSRDRGMEQYF. The CDR3 coding sequence is TGTGCCAGCAGTTCGAGGGACAGGGGGATGGAGCAGTACTTC. This chain uses TRBV6-5 with TRBJ2-7; 11 bases line up with TRBD1. J lost 7 bases, V lost 4 bases, and 6 bases had no gene match. The CDR3 has 14 amino acids. CDR1 and CDR2 (germline): MNHEY, SVGAGI.

This clonotype showed up many times. The chain carries TRBV3-1 and TRBJ1-3; TRBD1 agrees at 9 bases. The junction had 5 bases not matched to a gene; V was cut back by 8 bases and J by 3 bases. CDR1 is LGHDT, CDR2 YNNKEL, per germline (reference sequence). The CDR3 is made up of 14 amino acids. The CDR3 sequence is CASRDRVSGNTIYF. The CDR3 DNA is TGTGCCAGCCGGGACAGGGTCAGTGGAAACACCATATATTTT.

Many counts were recorded for this clonotype. V and J are TRBV7-6 and TRBJ2-2, with D maybe TRBD2 (5 bases). This CDR3 has 14 amino acids. Trimming pared 1 base from V and 2 bases from J, leaving 5 bases between. Germline V CDR1 and CDR2: SGHVS, FNYEAQ. CDR3 residues: CASSLGTNTGELFF. The CDR3 nucleotides read TGTGCCAGCAGCTTAGGGACTAACACCGGGGAGCTGTTTTTT.

The sample holds many counts of this clonotype. The chain joins TRBV27 to TRBJ2-2; no clear D. V was shortened by 2 bases and J by 3 bases, with 7 bases between the two germline ends. CDR3 length equals 14 residues. CDR1 MNHEY and CDR2 SMNVEV come from the germline V gene (reference sequence). The CDR3 protein is CASSLDLHTGELFF. In DNA, the CDR3 is TGTGCCAGCAGTTTAGATCTACACACCGGGGAGCTGTTTTTT.

This clonotype was counted only a few times. The chain carries TRBV29-1 and TRBJ1-2; D might be TRBD1 (6 bases). The CDR3 loop spans 13 amino acids. The V gene's germline CDR1 is SQVTM and CDR2 ANQGSEA. Deletions cut 3 bases from V and 8 bases from J, with 16 bases between. CDR3 amino acids: CSVEASTGRGYTF. DNA for the CDR3: TGCAGCGTTGAGGCTTCGACAGGCCGAGGCTACACCTTC.

This clonotype has a count of ten or more. The V gene is TRBV20-1, the J gene TRBJ2-7, with 9 bases matching TRBD1. V lost 6 bases to trimming and J lost 6 bases; unmatched junction nucleotides: 9. The V gene's germline CDR1 is DFQATT and CDR2 SNEGSKA (reference sequence). The CDR3 consists of 13 residues. This CDR3 reads CSAAGTGMREQYF. The CDR3 DNA reads as TGCAGTGCAGCCGGGACAGGGATGCGCGAGCAGTACTTC.

The chain is built from TRBV6-5 and TRBJ1-2; D is possibly TRBD1 (5 bases). The CDR3 contains 12 residues. Germline V CDR1 and CDR2: MNHEY, SVGAGI. Between the trimmed V and J ends, which lost 6 bases and 4 bases, there was a span of 9 bases. The CDR3 sequence is CASSRGIYGYTF. The CDR3, as DNA: TGTGCCAGCAGCCGGGGCATCTATGGCTACACCTTC.

The gene calls are TRBV3-1 and TRBJ2-7; the match to TRBD2 covers 9 bases. The CDR3 has 14 residues. Germline values: CDR1 LGHDT, CDR2 YNNKEL (reference sequence). With 5 bases clipped from V and 4 bases from J, the junction kept 6 bases outside the gene matches. The CDR3 reads CASSSFGLAYEQYF. CDR3 in DNA: TGTGCCAGCAGCTCCTTCGGACTAGCGTACGAGCAGTACTTC.

This clonotype appeared many times. The chain employs TRBV11-2 and TRBJ1-3; TRBD1 is a possible D gene (5 bases). V was cut by 3 bases and J by 0 bases, with 12 bases left in between. The CDR3 length is 16 residues. CDR1 and CDR2 (germline): SGHAT, FQNNGV. CDR3 sequence reads: CASSFRDPSSGNTIYF. The CDR3, as DNA: TGTGCCAGCAGCTTTCGGGACCCCAGCTCTGGAAACACCATATATTTT.

This clonotype appeared a few times. V and J are TRBV28 and TRBJ2-7; TRBD2 agrees at 11 bases. This CDR3 region has 17 residues. Per the germline V gene, CDR1 is MDHEN and CDR2 is SYDVKM. Unmatched junction bases numbered 12, after V lost 4 bases and J lost 4 bases. CDR3 residues: CASSSPPPSGRMYEQYF. The CDR3 bases are TGTGCCAGCAGTTCCCCACCGCCTAGCGGGAGGATGTACGAGCAGTACTTC.

The chain couples TRBV30 to TRBJ1-2, with 7 bases lining up with TRBD1. Germline lookup yields CDR1 GTSNPN and CDR2 SVGIG (reference sequence). The CDR3 extends over 12 amino acids. Trimming took 6 bases from V and 7 from J; bases not matched to a gene: 8. The CDR3 protein is CACEIDRVGYTF. The CDR3 nucleotides read TGTGCCTGCGAAATTGACAGGGTTGGCTACACCTTC.

There are a few counts of this clonotype. V is TRBV7-2 and J is TRBJ1-3; TRBD1 is a possible D gene (5 bases). Germline CDR1 reads SGHTA; CDR2 reads FQGNSA. CDR3 length: 16 residues. V was pared by 1 base and J by 0 bases, with 10 bases between. The CDR3 loop reads CASSLGQPSSGNTIYF. The CDR3, as DNA: TGTGCCAGCAGCTTAGGACAGCCGAGCTCTGGAAACACCATATATTTT.

The V call is TRBV3-1, the J call TRBJ1-2; no definite D call. Deletions cut 2 bases from V and 1 base from J, with 14 bases between. Per germline, CDR1 LGHDT and CDR2 YNNKEL (reference sequence). The CDR3 runs 16 residues. CDR3 amino acids: CASSQLTWELNYGYTF. CDR3 DNA: TGTGCCAGCAGCCAACTAACTTGGGAGCTTAACTATGGCTACACCTTC.

This clonotype has ten or more counts. The chain employs TRBV19 and TRBJ2-2; 7 positions agree with TRBD2. This CDR3 is 15 amino acids long. The V gene's germline CDR1 is LNHDA and CDR2 SQIVND (reference sequence). The J segment lost 6 bases and the V segment lost 6 bases, leaving 10 bases of the junction unmatched. In nucleotides, the CDR3 is TGTGCCAGTAGAGTCCAGCATGGGGGGGCCGGGGAGCTGTTTTTT. Encoded protein: CASRVQHGGAGELFF.

This clonotype has at least ten counts. The V call is TRBV2, the J call TRBJ2-7; D ambiguous. The CDR3 sequence is 15 residues long. Trimming took 2 bases from V and 2 from J, leaving 13 bases between them. CDR1 and CDR2 from the germline V gene are SNHLY and FYNNEI. CDR3 sequence (DNA): TGTGCCAGCAGTGAATCGGCAGCTACAACCTACGAGCAGTACTTC. This encodes CASSESAATTYEQYF.